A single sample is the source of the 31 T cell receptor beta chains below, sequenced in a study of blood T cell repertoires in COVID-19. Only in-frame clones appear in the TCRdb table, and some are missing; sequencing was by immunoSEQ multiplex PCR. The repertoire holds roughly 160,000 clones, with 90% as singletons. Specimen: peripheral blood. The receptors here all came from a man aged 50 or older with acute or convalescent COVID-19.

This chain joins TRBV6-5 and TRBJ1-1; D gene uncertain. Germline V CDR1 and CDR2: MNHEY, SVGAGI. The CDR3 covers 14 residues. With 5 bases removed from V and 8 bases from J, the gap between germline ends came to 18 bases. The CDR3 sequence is CASSLDQMLAEAFF. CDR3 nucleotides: TGTGCCAGCAGTCTAGACCAAATGTTGGCGGAAGCTTTCTTT.

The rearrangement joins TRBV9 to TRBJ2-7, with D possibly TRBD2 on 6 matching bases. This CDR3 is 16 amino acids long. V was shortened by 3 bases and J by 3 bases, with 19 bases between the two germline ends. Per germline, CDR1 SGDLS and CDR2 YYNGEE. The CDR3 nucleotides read TGTGCCAGCAGCGCAGCTCAGGAGGGATCTATCTACGAGCAGTACTTC. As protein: CASSAAQEGSIYEQYF.

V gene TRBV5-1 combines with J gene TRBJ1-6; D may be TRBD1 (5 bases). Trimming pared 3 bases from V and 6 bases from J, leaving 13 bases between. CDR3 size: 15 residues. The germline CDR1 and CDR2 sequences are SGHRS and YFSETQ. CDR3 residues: CASSSSGGSNSPLHF. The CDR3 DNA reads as TGCGCCAGCAGCTCTTCCGGGGGTAGTAATTCACCCCTCCACTTT. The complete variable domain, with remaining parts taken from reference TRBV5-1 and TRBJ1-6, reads KAGVTQTPRYLIKTRGQQVTLSCSPISGHRSVSWYQQTPGQGLQFLFEYFSETQRNKGNFPGRFSGRQFSNSRSEMNVSTLELGDSALYLCASSSSGGSNSPLHFGNGTRLTVT.

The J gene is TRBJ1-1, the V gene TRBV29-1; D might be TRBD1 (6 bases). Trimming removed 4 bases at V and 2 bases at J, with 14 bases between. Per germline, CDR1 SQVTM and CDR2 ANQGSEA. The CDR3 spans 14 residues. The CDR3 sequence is CSVGQAWGNTEAFF. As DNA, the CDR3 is TGCAGCGTTGGACAGGCGTGGGGCAACACTGAAGCTTTCTTT.

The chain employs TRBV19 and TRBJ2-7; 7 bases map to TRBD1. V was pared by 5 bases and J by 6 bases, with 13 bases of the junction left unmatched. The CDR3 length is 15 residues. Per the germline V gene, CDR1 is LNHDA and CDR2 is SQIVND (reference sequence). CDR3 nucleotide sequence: TGTGCCAGTAGTGTTACCCGGGACAGCCTCCCCGAGCAGTACTTC. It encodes CASSVTRDSLPEQYF.

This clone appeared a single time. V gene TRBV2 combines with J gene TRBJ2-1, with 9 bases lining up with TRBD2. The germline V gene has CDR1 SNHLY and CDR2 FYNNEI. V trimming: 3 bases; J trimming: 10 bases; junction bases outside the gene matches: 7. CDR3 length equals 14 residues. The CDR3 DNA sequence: TGTGCCAGCAGTGATCGGCTAGCGGGACAGGAGCAGTTCTTC. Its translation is CASSDRLAGQEQFF.

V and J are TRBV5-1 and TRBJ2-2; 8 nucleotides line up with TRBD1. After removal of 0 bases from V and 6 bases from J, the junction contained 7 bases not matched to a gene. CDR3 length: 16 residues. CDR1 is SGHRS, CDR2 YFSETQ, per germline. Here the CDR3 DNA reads TGCGCCAGCAGCTTGGTCGGTACAGGGGGTTCCGGGGAGCTGTTTTTT. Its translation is CASSLVGTGGSGELFF.

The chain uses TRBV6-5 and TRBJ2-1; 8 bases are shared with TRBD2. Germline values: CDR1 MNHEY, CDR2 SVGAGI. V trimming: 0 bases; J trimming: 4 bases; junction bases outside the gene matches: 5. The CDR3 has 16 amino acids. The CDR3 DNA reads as TGTGCCAGCAGTTACTCCGGCGGGAGGTTTTACAATGAGCAGTTCTTC. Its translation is CASSYSGGRFYNEQFF.

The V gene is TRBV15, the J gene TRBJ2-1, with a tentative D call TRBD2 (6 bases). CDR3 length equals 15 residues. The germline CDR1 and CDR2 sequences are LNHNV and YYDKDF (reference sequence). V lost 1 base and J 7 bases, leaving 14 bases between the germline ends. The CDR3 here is CATSRVLGAGNEQFF. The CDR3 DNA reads TGTGCCACCAGCAGAGTTCTTGGCGCGGGGAATGAGCAGTTCTTC.

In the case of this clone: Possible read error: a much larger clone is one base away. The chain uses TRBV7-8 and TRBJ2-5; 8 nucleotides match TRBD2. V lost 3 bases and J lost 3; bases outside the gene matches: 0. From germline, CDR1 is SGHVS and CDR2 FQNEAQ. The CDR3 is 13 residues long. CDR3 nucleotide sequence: TGTGCCAGCAGCTTGGGACTAGAAGAGACCCAGTACTTC. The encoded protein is CASSLGLEETQYF. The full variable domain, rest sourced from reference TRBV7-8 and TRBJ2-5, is GAGVSQSPRYKVAKRGQDVALRCDPISGHVSLFWYQQALGQGPEFLTYFQNEAQLDKSGLPSDRFFAERPEGSVSTLKIQRTQQEDSAVYLCASSLGLEETQYFGPGTRLLVL.

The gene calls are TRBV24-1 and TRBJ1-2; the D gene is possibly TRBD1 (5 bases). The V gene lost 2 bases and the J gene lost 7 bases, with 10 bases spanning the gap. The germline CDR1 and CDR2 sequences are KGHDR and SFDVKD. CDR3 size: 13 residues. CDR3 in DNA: TGTGCCACCAGTGATTCCTGGCAGGGTGGCTACACCTTC. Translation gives CATSDSWQGGYTF.

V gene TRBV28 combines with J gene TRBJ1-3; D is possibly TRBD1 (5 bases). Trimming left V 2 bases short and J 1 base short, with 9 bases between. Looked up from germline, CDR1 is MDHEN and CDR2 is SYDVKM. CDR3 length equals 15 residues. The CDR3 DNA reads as TGTGCCAGCAGTTTACCCCCAGGGTCTGGAAACACCATATATTTT. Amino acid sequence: CASSLPPGSGNTIYF.

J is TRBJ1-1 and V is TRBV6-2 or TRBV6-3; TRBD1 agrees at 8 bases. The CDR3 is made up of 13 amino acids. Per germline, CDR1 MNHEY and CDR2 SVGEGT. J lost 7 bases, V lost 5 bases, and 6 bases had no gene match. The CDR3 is CASSTGQGGEAFF. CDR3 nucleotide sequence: TGTGCCAGCAGTACAGGACAGGGAGGTGAAGCTTTCTTT.

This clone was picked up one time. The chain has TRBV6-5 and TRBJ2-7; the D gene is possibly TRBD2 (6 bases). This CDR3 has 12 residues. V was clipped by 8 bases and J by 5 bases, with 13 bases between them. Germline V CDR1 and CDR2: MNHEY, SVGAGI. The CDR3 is CASLGSRDEQYV. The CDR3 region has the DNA TGTGCCAGCCTCGGGAGCCGGGACGAGCAGTACGTC.

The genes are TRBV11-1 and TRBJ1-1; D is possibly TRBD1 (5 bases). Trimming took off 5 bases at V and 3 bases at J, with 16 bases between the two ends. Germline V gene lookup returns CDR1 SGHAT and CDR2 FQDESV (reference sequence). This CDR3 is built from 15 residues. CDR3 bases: TGTGCCAGCAGCCCGTTATGGGAGGGGTACACTGAAGCTTTCTTT. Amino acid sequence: CASSPLWEGYTEAFF.

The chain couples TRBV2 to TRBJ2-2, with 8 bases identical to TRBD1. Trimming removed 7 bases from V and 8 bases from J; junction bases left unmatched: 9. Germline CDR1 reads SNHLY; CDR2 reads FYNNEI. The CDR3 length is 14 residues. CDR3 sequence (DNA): TGTGCCAGCACAAAGACAGGGGTGGGAGGGGAGCTGTTTTTT. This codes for CASTKTGVGGELFF.

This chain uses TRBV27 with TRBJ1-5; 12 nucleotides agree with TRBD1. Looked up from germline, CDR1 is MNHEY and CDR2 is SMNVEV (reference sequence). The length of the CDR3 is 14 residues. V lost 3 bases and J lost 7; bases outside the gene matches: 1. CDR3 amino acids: CASSLGQGAQPQHF. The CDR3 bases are TGTGCCAGCAGTTTGGGACAGGGGGCCCAGCCCCAGCATTTT.

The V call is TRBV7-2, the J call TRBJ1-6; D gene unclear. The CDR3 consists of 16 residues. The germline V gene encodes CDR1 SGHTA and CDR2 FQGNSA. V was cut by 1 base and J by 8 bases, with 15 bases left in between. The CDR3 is CASSLEAGRWHSPLHF. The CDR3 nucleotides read TGTGCCAGCAGCTTAGAGGCAGGCCGGTGGCATTCACCCCTCCACTTT. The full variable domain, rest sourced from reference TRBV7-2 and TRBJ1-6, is GAGVSQSPSNKVTEKGKDVELRCDPISGHTALYWYRQSLGQGLEFLIYFQGNSAPDKSGLPSDRFSAERTGGSVSTLTIQRTQQEDSAVYLCASSLEAGRWHSPLHFGNGTRLTVT.

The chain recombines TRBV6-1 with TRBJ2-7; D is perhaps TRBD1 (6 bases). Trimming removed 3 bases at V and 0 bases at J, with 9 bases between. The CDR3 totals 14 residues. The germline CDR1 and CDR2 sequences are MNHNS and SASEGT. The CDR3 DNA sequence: TGTGCCAGCAGTGACCGGGACACCTCCTACGAGCAGTACTTC. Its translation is CASSDRDTSYEQYF.

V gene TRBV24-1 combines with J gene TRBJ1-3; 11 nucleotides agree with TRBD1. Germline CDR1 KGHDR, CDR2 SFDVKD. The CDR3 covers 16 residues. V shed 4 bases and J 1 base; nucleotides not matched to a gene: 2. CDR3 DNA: TGTGCCACCAGTGACGGACAGGGGGCTTCTGGAAACACCATATATTTT. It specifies CATSDGQGASGNTIYF.

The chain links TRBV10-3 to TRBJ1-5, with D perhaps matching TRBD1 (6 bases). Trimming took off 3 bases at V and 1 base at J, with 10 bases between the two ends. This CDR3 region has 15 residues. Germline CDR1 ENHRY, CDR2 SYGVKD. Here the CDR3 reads CAISDEGGSNQPQHF. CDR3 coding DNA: TGTGCCATCAGTGATGAGGGGGGGAGCAATCAGCCCCAGCATTTT.

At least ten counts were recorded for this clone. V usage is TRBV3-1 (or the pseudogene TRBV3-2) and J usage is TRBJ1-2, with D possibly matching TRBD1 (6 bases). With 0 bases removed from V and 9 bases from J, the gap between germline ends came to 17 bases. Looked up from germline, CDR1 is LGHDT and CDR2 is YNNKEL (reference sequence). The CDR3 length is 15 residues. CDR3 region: CASSQDTAGAGSYTF. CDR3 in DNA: TGTGCCAGCAGCCAAGATACGGCAGGGGCCGGGAGCTACACCTTC.

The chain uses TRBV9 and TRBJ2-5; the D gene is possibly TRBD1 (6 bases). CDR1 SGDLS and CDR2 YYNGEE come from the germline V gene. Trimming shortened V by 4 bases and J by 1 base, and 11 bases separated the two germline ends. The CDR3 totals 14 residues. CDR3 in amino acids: CASSSGQIQETQYF. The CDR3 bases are TGTGCCAGCAGCTCGGGACAAATCCAAGAGACCCAGTACTTC.

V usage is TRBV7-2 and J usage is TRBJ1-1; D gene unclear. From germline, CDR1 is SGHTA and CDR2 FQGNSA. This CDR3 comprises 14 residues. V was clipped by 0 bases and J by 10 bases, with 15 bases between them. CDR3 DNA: TGTGCCAGCAGCTTAGCCACAGTTTCCCCGGCAGCTTTCTTT. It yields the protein CASSLATVSPAAFF. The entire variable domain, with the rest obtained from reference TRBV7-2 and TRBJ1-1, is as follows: GAGVSQSPSNKVTEKGKDVELRCDPISGHTALYWYRQSLGQGLEFLIYFQGNSAPDKSGLPSDRFSAERTGGSVSTLTIQRTQQEDSAVYLCASSLATVSPAAFFGQGTRLTVV.

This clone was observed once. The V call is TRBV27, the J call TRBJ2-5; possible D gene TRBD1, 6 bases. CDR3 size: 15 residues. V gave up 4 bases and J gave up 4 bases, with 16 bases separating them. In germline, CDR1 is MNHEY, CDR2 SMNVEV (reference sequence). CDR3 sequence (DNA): TGTGCCAGCAGTTCCCTCCTTACAGGGAGAGAGACCCAGTACTTC. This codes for CASSSLLTGRETQYF.

Here the CDR3 reads CASSFQGGGYTF. CDR3 bases: TGTGCCAGCAGCTTCCAGGGAGGCGGCTACACCTTC. This chain uses TRBV7-2 with TRBJ1-2; a possible D gene is TRBD1 (5 bases). Trimming removed 3 bases at V and 8 bases at J, with 10 bases between. Per the germline V gene, CDR1 is SGHTA and CDR2 is FQGNSA. The CDR3 spans 12 residues.

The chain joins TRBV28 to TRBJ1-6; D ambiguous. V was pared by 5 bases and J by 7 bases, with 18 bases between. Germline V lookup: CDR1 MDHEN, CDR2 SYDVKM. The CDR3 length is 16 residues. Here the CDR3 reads CASSQFLTPGNSPLHF. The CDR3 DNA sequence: TGTGCCAGCAGTCAGTTCCTAACCCCGGGGAATTCACCCCTCCACTTT. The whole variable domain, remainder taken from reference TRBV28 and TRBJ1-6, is DVKVTQSSRYLVKRTGEKVFLECVQDMDHENMFWYRQDPGLGLRLIYFSYDVKMKEKGDIPEGYSVSREKKERFSLILESASTNQTSMYLCASSQFLTPGNSPLHFGNGTRLTVT.

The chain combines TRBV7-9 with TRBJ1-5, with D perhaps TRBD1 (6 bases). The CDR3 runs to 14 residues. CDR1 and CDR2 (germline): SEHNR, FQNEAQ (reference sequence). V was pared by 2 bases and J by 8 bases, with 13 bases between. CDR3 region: CASSLPGAFEPQHF. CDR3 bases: TGTGCCAGCAGCTTACCAGGGGCATTCGAGCCCCAGCATTTT. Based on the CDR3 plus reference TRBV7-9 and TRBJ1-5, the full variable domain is DTGVSQNPRHKITKRGQNVTFRCDPISEHNRLYWYRQTLGQGPEFLTYFQNEAQLEKSRLLSDRFSAERPKGSFSTLEIQRTEQGDSAMYLCASSLPGAFEPQHFGDGTRLSIL.

CDR3 residues: CASRGQTYEQYV. The DNA for the CDR3 is TGTGCCAGCAGGGGACAGACCTACGAGCAGTACGTC. This sequence joins TRBV6-5 and TRBJ2-7; 7 bases line up with TRBD1. CDR3 length: 12 residues. The V gene end was trimmed by 6 bases and the J gene end by 2 bases; junction bases not matched to a gene: 1. Per the germline V gene, CDR1 is MNHEY and CDR2 is SVGAGI.

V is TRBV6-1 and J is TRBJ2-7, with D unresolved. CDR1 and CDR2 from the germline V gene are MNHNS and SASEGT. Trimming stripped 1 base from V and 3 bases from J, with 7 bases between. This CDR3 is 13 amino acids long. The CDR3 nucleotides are TGTGCCAGCAGTGAAGATGTGCGCTACGAGCAGTACTTC. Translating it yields CASSEDVRYEQYF.

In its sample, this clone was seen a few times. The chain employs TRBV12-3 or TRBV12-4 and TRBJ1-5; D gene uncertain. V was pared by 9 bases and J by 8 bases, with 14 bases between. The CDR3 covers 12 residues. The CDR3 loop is CASGRQPEPQHF. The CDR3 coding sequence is TGTGCCAGTGGCAGGCAGCCAGAGCCCCAGCATTTT.